One and the same sample provided the 29 T cell receptor beta chains below, sequenced in a study of blood T cell repertoires in COVID-19. Measured with immunoSEQ multiplex PCR; TCRdb has only the in-frame clones, and not every one. The sample has tens of thousands of clones, 88% seen once. Sequencing was done on a sample of peripheral blood. The receptors derive from a man aged 50 to 60 with active COVID-19.

This rearrangement joins TRBV11-3 to TRBJ2-2, with 7 bases identical to TRBD1. The CDR3 consists of 15 residues. J was trimmed by 8 bases and V by 4 bases; bases with no gene match: 10. CDR1 and CDR2 from the germline V gene are SGHNT and YENEEA. CDR3 protein: CASSSAFRGYGELFF. The CDR3 nucleotides read TGTGCCAGCAGCTCGGCCTTCAGGGGGTATGGGGAGCTGTTTTTT.

The chain recombines TRBV4-2 with TRBJ1-1, with TRBD1 matching over 8 bases. Germline V lookup: CDR1 LGHNA, CDR2 YNFKEQ. The CDR3 sequence is 18 residues long. V shed 3 bases and J 3 bases; nucleotides not matched to a gene: 15. This CDR3 is CASSHGGRGQRADTEAFF. CDR3 coding DNA: TGTGCCAGCAGCCACGGTGGCAGGGGGCAAAGAGCGGACACTGAAGCTTTCTTT.

This chain connects TRBV19 to TRBJ2-5, with 7 bases fitting TRBD2. V lost 10 bases to trimming and J lost 5 bases; unmatched junction nucleotides: 22. Germline assignment: CDR1 LNHDA and CDR2 SQIVND (reference sequence). The CDR3 has 17 residues. CDR3 in amino acids: CATSNPSTGGSWETQYF. CDR3 sequence (DNA): TGTGCCACCTCAAACCCCTCTACTGGCGGGAGTTGGGAGACCCAGTACTTC.

This chain uses TRBV9 with TRBJ2-6, with TRBD1 as a possible D gene (7 bases). The germline V gene encodes CDR1 SGDLS and CDR2 YYNGEE. V lost 3 bases and J lost 2, with 12 bases in between. There are 16 residues in the CDR3. The CDR3 DNA sequence: TGTGCCAGCAGCGCGGAGGGACAGACTGGGGCCAACGTCCTGACTTTC. Protein: CASSAEGQTGANVLTF.

The rearrangement joins TRBV6-5 to TRBJ2-2, with 8 bases that match TRBD1. This CDR3 is 15 amino acids long. CDR1 and CDR2 from the germline V gene are MNHEY and SVGAGI. J gave up 0 bases and V 8 bases, and 5 bases lay outside the gene matches. The CDR3 region is CASVTGAANTGELFF. CDR3 DNA: TGTGCCAGCGTGACAGGGGCCGCGAACACCGGGGAGCTGTTTTTT.

V is TRBV5-6 and J is TRBJ2-1; tentatively, D is TRBD2 (5 bases). The CDR3 sequence is 13 residues long. CDR1 is SGHDT, CDR2 YYEEEE, per germline. The germline V and J ends were trimmed by 1 base and 6 bases, with 8 bases remaining between them. CDR3 loop: CASSLPGINEQFF. The DNA for the CDR3 is TGTGCCAGCAGCTTGCCCGGGATCAATGAGCAGTTCTTC.

The chain is built from TRBV19 and TRBJ2-5, with TRBD2 matching 7 bases. CDR3 length equals 13 residues. Germline CDR1 LNHDA, CDR2 SQIVND (reference sequence). The trim removed 7 bases at V and 1 base at J, leaving 3 bases unmatched. For the CDR3, the DNA is TGTGCCAGTATGGGGGGGAGCCAAGAGACCCAGTACTTC. Encoded protein: CASMGGSQETQYF.

This chain joins TRBV7-9 and TRBJ1-5, with D perhaps matching TRBD1 (6 bases). Trimming took off 1 base at V and 3 bases at J, with 7 bases between the two ends. The germline CDR1 and CDR2 sequences are SEHNR and FQNEAQ (reference sequence). CDR3 length equals 14 residues. CDR3 sequence (DNA): TGTGCCAGCAGCTTAGGGACAGACAATCAGCCCCAGCATTTT. Its translation: CASSLGTDNQPQHF.

This clone came up a few times. The chain employs TRBV5-6 and TRBJ2-7; a possible D gene is TRBD2 (5 bases). Trimming shortened V by 6 bases and J by 5 bases, and 18 bases separated the two germline ends. CDR1 and CDR2 from the germline V gene are SGHDT and YYEEEE. The CDR3 spans 14 residues. This CDR3 reads CASTIIGDFHEQYF. The CDR3 coding sequence is TGTGCCAGCACCATTATCGGGGATTTCCACGAGCAGTACTTC.

This chain connects TRBV9 to TRBJ1-2, with D tentatively TRBD1 (6 bases). The V and J ends lost 3 bases and 7 bases respectively, with 19 bases between them. This CDR3 comprises 15 residues. Germline V gene data show CDR1 as SGDLS and CDR2 as YYNGEE. The CDR3 nucleotides read TGTGCCAGCAGCGCTACCACGGGGGGGGCGCGTGGCTACACCTTC. Amino acid sequence: CASSATTGGARGYTF.

The rearrangement uses TRBV19 and TRBJ1-5; 7 bases fit TRBD1. With V trimmed by 4 bases and J by 1 base, 1 base remained unmatched. The CDR3 loop spans 14 amino acids. Looked up from germline, CDR1 is LNHDA and CDR2 is SQIVND (reference sequence). The CDR3 sequence is CASSTGQSNQPQHF. In DNA, the CDR3 is TGTGCCAGTAGTACGGGACAGAGCAATCAGCCCCAGCATTTT.

This clone was observed a handful of times. The chain uses TRBV6-2 or TRBV6-3 and TRBJ1-6; D possibly corresponds to TRBD1 (6 bases). Per germline, CDR1 MNHEY and CDR2 SVGEGT. Trimming removed 2 bases from V and 7 bases from J, with 18 bases in between. CDR3 size: 17 residues. CDR3 DNA: TGTGCCAGCAGTTACGAAACAGGGAGGGGAAGAAATTCACCCCTCCACTTT. Protein sequence: CASSYETGRGRNSPLHF.

The chain couples TRBV6-1 to TRBJ1-5; weak D call: TRBD1 (5 bases). CDR3 length equals 14 residues. V was pared by 3 bases and J by 1 base, with 7 bases between. Per germline, CDR1 MNHNS and CDR2 SASEGT. The CDR3 region has the DNA TGTGCCAGCAGTGAGGGGGGGAGCAATCAGCCCCAGCATTTT. Protein product: CASSEGGSNQPQHF.

This sequence joins TRBV3-1 (or the pseudogene TRBV3-2) and TRBJ1-2; 7 bases line up with TRBD1. Germline assignment: CDR1 LGHDT and CDR2 YNNKEL (reference sequence). CDR3 length equals 17 residues. The trim removed 2 bases at V and 4 bases at J, leaving 13 bases unmatched. The CDR3 DNA reads TGTGCCAGCAGCCAACGACAGGGAGAGGGGTTAGGCTATGGCTACACCTTC. Translating gives CASSQRQGEGLGYGYTF.

The chain links TRBV9 to TRBJ2-3; D is ambiguous. This CDR3 contains 15 residues. CDR1 is SGDLS and CDR2 is YYNGEE in the germline V gene. V was clipped by 0 bases and J by 4 bases, with 12 bases between them. The CDR3 protein is CASSVGALSPDTQYF. In DNA, the CDR3 is TGTGCCAGCAGCGTAGGCGCGTTATCTCCAGATACGCAGTATTTT.

J is TRBJ1-4 and V is TRBV2; maybe TRBD1 (6 bases). V was pared by 8 bases and J by 4 bases, with 8 bases between. Germline V lookup: CDR1 SNHLY, CDR2 FYNNEI. CDR3 length: 12 residues. The CDR3 sequence is CASGQSNEKLFF. CDR3 nucleotides: TGTGCCAGCGGACAGAGTAATGAAAAACTGTTTTTT.

The chain uses TRBV5-1 and TRBJ2-1; D unresolved. Germline V gene sequence: CDR1 SGHRS, CDR2 YFSETQ. The CDR3 runs 15 residues. Trimming cost V 1 base and J 4 bases, with 12 bases left between them. The CDR3 DNA sequence: TGCGCCAGCAGCTTGAGTGGAGATGGATACAATGAGCAGTTCTTC. Its translation: CASSLSGDGYNEQFF.

This clone appeared a single time. This chain links TRBV5-5 with TRBJ1-5, with 9 bases lining up with TRBD1. The CDR3 has 13 amino acids. The germline gives CDR1 SGHKS, CDR2 YYEKEE (reference sequence). Trimming removed 4 bases from V and 12 bases from J; junction bases left unmatched: 8. The CDR3 sequence: CASSGAGTGIQHF. CDR3 in DNA: TGTGCCAGCAGCGGGGCCGGGACAGGGATCCAGCATTTT.

The rearrangement uses TRBV14 and TRBJ2-1; 10 bases match TRBD2. CDR1 SGHDN and CDR2 FVKESK come from the germline V gene. The length of the CDR3 is 15 residues. The junction had 6 bases not matched to a gene; V was cut back by 4 bases and J by 6 bases. The CDR3 region is CASSLSGRIPNEQFF. The CDR3 nucleotides read TGTGCCAGCAGCCTTAGCGGGAGGATTCCCAATGAGCAGTTCTTC.

The chain uses TRBV6-5 and TRBJ2-7; TRBD2 matches 10 bases. The germline gives CDR1 MNHEY, CDR2 SVGAGI. The CDR3 length is 14 residues. In DNA form, the CDR3 reads TGTGCAAGAAGGTGGCTAGCGGGAGTCGGAGAGCAGTACGTC. It codes for CARRWLAGVGEQYV.

The chain employs TRBV9 and TRBJ2-1; 9 bases map to TRBD2. V shed 1 base, J shed 7 bases, and the junction held 3 bases outside the gene matches. The germline gives CDR1 SGDLS, CDR2 YYNGEE. This CDR3 is 14 amino acids long. The CDR3 bases are TGTGCCAGCAGCGTAATTAGCGGGAGAAATGAGCAGTTCTTC. Residues: CASSVISGRNEQFF.

V is TRBV7-9 and J is TRBJ2-2; 8 nucleotides agree with TRBD1. Trimming at V came to 6 bases and at J to 7 bases, leaving 7 bases not matched to a gene. The CDR3 has 14 amino acids. Germline CDR1 and CDR2: SEHNR and FQNEAQ (reference sequence). The CDR3 reads CASRHSGGNGELFF. DNA for the CDR3: TGTGCCAGCAGACATTCAGGGGGCAACGGGGAGCTGTTTTTT. The full variable domain, in which reference TRBV7-9 and TRBJ2-2 provide the parts outside the CDR3, is DTGVSQNPRHKITKRGQNVTFRCDPISEHNRLYWYRQTLGQGPEFLTYFQNEAQLEKSRLLSDRFSAERPKGSFSTLEIQRTEQGDSAMYLCASRHSGGNGELFFGEGSRLTVL.

The J gene is TRBJ2-3, the V gene TRBV6-4, with D perhaps TRBD1 (6 bases). This CDR3 contains 15 residues. V lost 0 bases to trimming and J lost 4 bases, with 11 bases between them. Germline V lookup: CDR1 MRHNA, CDR2 SNTAGT. The CDR3 DNA reads TGTGCCAGCAGTGACTCGGGGGCCAGAGCAGATACGCAGTATTTT. Protein product: CASSDSGARADTQYF.

V is TRBV11-2 and J is TRBJ1-1, with 7 bases matching TRBD1. The CDR3 covers 13 residues. Germline-derived CDR1 and CDR2 are SGHAT and FQNNGV. Losses at the gene ends were 6 bases for V and 1 base for J; bases not matched to a gene: 2. CDR3 in amino acids: CASRGQTNTEAFF. The CDR3 region has the DNA TGTGCCAGCAGGGGACAGACGAACACTGAAGCTTTCTTT.

The chain links TRBV3-1 (or the pseudogene TRBV3-2) to TRBJ2-7; TRBD2 agrees at 7 bases. Germline V lookup: CDR1 LGHDT, CDR2 YNNKEL (reference sequence). The CDR3 loop spans 15 amino acids. With V trimmed by 0 bases and J by 2 bases, 4 bases remained unmatched. As DNA, the CDR3 is TGTGCCAGCAGCCAAGATCAGGGAGGGACCTACGAGCAGTACTTC. This sequence encodes CASSQDQGGTYEQYF.

The CDR3 sequence is CASSPLRDRDTQYF. In DNA, the CDR3 is TGTGCCAGCTCACCACTCCGGGACAGAGATACGCAGTATTTT. The rearrangement joins TRBV18 to TRBJ2-3; TRBD1 matches at 7 bases. Germline V lookup: CDR1 KGHSH, CDR2 LQKENI. The CDR3 spans 14 residues. The J segment lost 5 bases and the V segment lost 1 base, leaving 3 bases of the junction unmatched.

The CDR3 nucleotides read TGCGCCAGCAGGAGGGGGAGGGCCGGAGGAGAGACCCAGTACTTC. Encoded protein: CASRRGRAGGETQYF. This chain uses TRBV10-1 with TRBJ2-5, with a tentative D call TRBD2 (7 bases). Germline loops: CDR1 WNHNN, CDR2 SYGVQD (reference sequence). The CDR3 is 15 amino acids. V lost 6 bases and J lost 4, with 18 bases in between.

J is TRBJ2-1 and V is TRBV6-1; 10 positions match TRBD2. The CDR3 is 19 amino acids. The germline V gene has CDR1 MNHNS and CDR2 SASEGT. Unmatched junction bases numbered 11, after V lost 1 base and J lost 2 bases. The CDR3 DNA reads TGTGCCAGCAGTGAAGTTATCGGGGGTCTAGCGGGAGCCTACAATGAGCAGTTCTTC. Translating gives CASSEVIGGLAGAYNEQFF.

The CDR3 protein is CASSSGTGEYGYTF. The CDR3 DNA reads as TGCGCCAGCAGCTCCGGGACAGGGGAATACGGCTACACCTTC. V gene TRBV5-1 combines with J gene TRBJ1-2, with 10 bases lining up with TRBD1. With V trimmed by 3 bases and J by 8 bases, 7 bases remained unmatched. This CDR3 has 14 amino acids. The germline V gene has CDR1 SGHRS and CDR2 YFSETQ.